This T cell receptor beta chain was obtained from a study of T cell responses to AZD1222 COVID-19 vaccine. Study context: Investigators merged groups given second doses at roughly 4 or roughly 12 weeks.

Study-wide findings and caveats: No day 14 peak samples; only post-peak repertoires were characterized. Among the donors, most were white British and more were female, and clonal diversity was possibly underestimated.

From germline, CDR1 is MDHEN and CDR2 SYDVKM. V lost 2 bases and J 3 bases, leaving 15 bases between the germline ends. This CDR3 has 16 amino acids. Assay used: immunoSEQ multiplex PCR; TCRdb lists only in-frame clones, some missing. The sample lists some 130,000 clones, approximately 90% occurring once. Notes on this clone: The antigen is not known.

The chain recombines TRBV28 with TRBJ2-3; weak D call: TRBD2 (6 bases). This clonotype originated in an adult in good health. The sample here was peripheral blood, taken on day 0 of AZD1222 vaccination. The CDR3 DNA reads as TGTGCCAGCAGTTTACAGGGAGGCCCGGGGACAGATACGCAGTATTTT. Residues: CASSLQGGPGTDTQYF.